The rows below give T cell receptor beta chains drawn from one sample of a study of cytomegalovirus exposure and HLA in healthy donors. Sequenced by immunoSEQ multiplex PCR; TCRdb stores in-frame clones only, minus some. The profile shows more than 85,000 clones, 76% of them singletons. The specimen was PBMCs. Receptors originate from a woman in her 50s in good health and CMV-seropositive. Both conserved end residues are part of each CDR3.

v_gene	j_gene	CDR3aa
TRBV7-2	TRBJ2-1	CASSWRGGNEQFF
TRBV9	TRBJ2-7	CASTLGVSGEQYF
TRBV27	TRBJ1-5	CASSRDSYQPQHF
TRBV5-4	TRBJ1-2	CASSAQTGVGYGYTF
TRBV5-1	TRBJ2-1	CASSFIGQASNEQFF
TRBV6-5	TRBJ1-1	CASSNRGVNTEAFF
TRBV7-2	TRBJ2-1	CASSSPGLAHTNEQFF
TRBV6-1	TRBJ2-6	CASSNLYSGANVLTF
TRBV7-8	TRBJ1-5	CASSRQGNSNQPQHF
TRBV7-2	TRBJ2-7	CASSLLAGGRSEQYF
TRBV11-3	TRBJ2-1	CASSLAGTSESSYNEQFF
TRBV5-6	TRBJ2-5	CASSLARGLETQYF
TRBV11-3	TRBJ2-1	CASSRNKYNEQFF
TRBV7-8	TRBJ1-1	CASSPRTGKNTEAFF
TRBV7-3	TRBJ2-1	CASSFDRGGHNEQFF
TRBV7-3	TRBJ2-7	CASSSDEQYF
TRBV11-2	TRBJ2-2	CASSVGLAGAGELFF
TRBV6-5	TRBJ2-7	CASQEGGTGGYEQYF
TRBV13	TRBJ1-1	CASSAQLWGGTEAFF
TRBV7-9	TRBJ2-7	CASSLQRAPYEQYF
TRBV2	TRBJ2-2	CASKLTGNTGELFF
TRBV5-1	TRBJ2-3	CASSSGLAGEIRDTQYF
TRBV10-1	TRBJ2-1	CASWNERGGNEQFF
TRBV27	TRBJ1-3	CASSLAASGNTIYF
TRBV6-5	TRBJ2-5	CASSSMDPRGETQYF
TRBV19	TRBJ1-5	CASNPDRARQPQHF
TRBV9	TRBJ1-1	CASSQDRDYETEAFF
TRBV28	TRBJ2-7	CASRPGTGGPYEQYF
TRBV7-9	TRBJ2-7	CASSQSTGVFYEQYF
TRBV19	TRBJ2-7	CASSTPAGGLERAYEQYF
TRBV2	TRBJ2-6	CASSEGRSGANGLTF
TRBV6-5	TRBJ1-2	CASSYSTVYGYTF
TRBV7-9	TRBJ1-3	CASSLDGGNTIYF
TRBV7-2	TRBJ1-2	CASSSGQYGYTF
TRBV29-1	.	CSVDGGESYEQYF
TRBV11-1	TRBJ2-5	CASSPGQGVETQYF
TRBV4-3	TRBJ2-3	CASSQEPDSSTDTQYF
TRBV7-2	TRBJ2-7	CASSFSGDTYEQYF
TRBV9	TRBJ1-2	CASSPTTRVGYGYTF
TRBV7-3	TRBJ1-4	CASSQGWDEKLFF
TRBV2	TRBJ1-5	CASRAGTGGNQPQHF
TRBV15	TRBJ1-1	CATSFRRDTEAFF
TRBV2	TRBJ1-4	CASNINIEKLFF
TRBV19	TRBJ2-2	CASSATGNGAGELFF
TRBV21-1	TRBJ2-3	CASSKASQIGTDTQYF
TRBV27	TRBJ2-1	CASSTSGTGYNEQFF
TRBV11-1	TRBJ1-3	CASSLGQGTGNTIYF
TRBV4-2	TRBJ2-5	CASSQASGGAETQYF